This is a list of T cell receptor delta chains from one sample in a study of gamma-delta chains in newborns, infants, children. TCRdb reran clone calling via CATT on the reads. The sample consists of roughly 14,000 delta-chain clones, roughly 7.7% of them appearing once. Sample: blood. The receptors were sampled from a child who was a newborn, infant or young child, either healthy, febrile or measles-vaccinated (not recorded which). The CDR3 runs from the conserved cysteine through the conserved F or W.

CDR3 length: 15; V gene: TRDV1; J gene: TRDJ2; CDR3 protein: CALGEGVFLTAQLFF
CDR3 length: 20; V gene: TRDV2; J gene: TRDJ3; CDR3 protein: CACDTTSRDTGSWDTRQMFF
CDR3 length: 15; V gene: TRDV2; J gene: TRDJ2; CDR3 protein: CACDVLGALTAQLFF
CDR3 length: 18; V gene: TRDV2; J gene: TRDJ3; CDR3 protein: CACDNTGASSWDTRQMFF
CDR3 length: 17; V gene: TRDV2; J gene: TRDJ2; CDR3 protein: CACDLLGDTALTAQLFF
CDR3 length: 14; V gene: TRDV2; J gene: TRDJ1; CDR3 protein: CACDILGKSDKLIF
CDR3 length: 18; V gene: TRDV2; J gene: TRDJ3; CDR3 protein: CACDPWGIRTWDTRQMFF
CDR3 length: 19; V gene: TRDV2; J gene: TRDJ1; CDR3 protein: CACDNIVLGDTWYTDNLIF
CDR3 length: 19; V gene: TRDV2; J gene: TRDJ3; CDR3 protein: CACDPLLLGASWDTRQMFF
CDR3 length: 14; V gene: TRDV2; J gene: TRDJ2; CDR3 protein: CACDTGGLTAQLFF
CDR3 length: 19; V gene: TRDV2; J gene: TRDJ3; CDR3 protein: CACDTGGPHSSWDTRQMFF
CDR3 length: 19; V gene: TRDV2; J gene: TRDJ3; CDR3 protein: CACDTAWGIRSWDTRQMFF
CDR3 length: 17; V gene: TRDV1; J gene: TRDJ3; CDR3 protein: CALGELGYSWDTRQMFF
CDR3 length: 20; V gene: TRDV2; J gene: TRDJ3; CDR3 protein: CACGTITGGYQSWDTRQMFF
CDR3 length: 19; V gene: TRDV2; J gene: TRDJ3; CDR3 protein: CACDAALLGDSWDTRQMFF
CDR3 length: 20; V gene: TRDV2; J gene: TRDJ3; CDR3 protein: CACDTVDGGPLSWDTRQMFF
CDR3 length: 19; V gene: TRDV2; J gene: TRDJ3; CDR3 protein: CACDTLLGDKSWDTRQMFF
CDR3 length: 17; V gene: TRDV2; J gene: TRDJ3; CDR3 protein: CACEGTVSSWDTRQMFF
CDR3 length: 18; V gene: TRDV2; J gene: TRDJ3; CDR3 protein: CACDIILGDKWDTRQMFF
CDR3 length: 21; V gene: TRDV2; J gene: TRDJ3; CDR3 protein: CACDTGGSDPTSSWDTRQMFF
CDR3 length: 18; V gene: TRDV2; J gene: TRDJ3; CDR3 protein: CACDTVRRSSWDTRQMFF
CDR3 length: 20; V gene: TRDV2; J gene: TRDJ3; CDR3 protein: CACDTAFGGYVSWDTRQMFF
CDR3 length: 20; V gene: TRDV2; J gene: TRDJ3; CDR3 protein: CACDPAYWGPSSWDTRQMFF
CDR3 length: 18; V gene: TRAV29/DV5; J gene: TRDJ1; CDR3 protein: CAASLVLGDTVDTDKLIF
CDR3 length: 18; V gene: TRDV2; J gene: TRDJ3; CDR3 protein: CACDIDGGYSWDTRQMFF
CDR3 length: 18; V gene: TRDV2; J gene: TRDJ3; CDR3 protein: CACDGIPSSSWDTRQMFF
CDR3 length: 20; V gene: TRDV2; J gene: TRDJ3; CDR3 protein: CACDTVDWGSSSWDTRQMFF
CDR3 length: 15; V gene: TRDV2; J gene: TRDJ2; CDR3 protein: CACDTVGDMTAQLFF
CDR3 length: 19; V gene: TRDV2; J gene: TRDJ3; CDR3 protein: CACDTMGDSSSWDTRQMFF
CDR3 length: 14; V gene: TRDV2; J gene: TRDJ1; CDR3 protein: CACNGGIRADKLIF
CDR3 length: 16; V gene: TRDV2; J gene: TRDJ2; CDR3 protein: CACEGDPLALTAQLFF
CDR3 length: 20; V gene: TRDV2; J gene: TRDJ3; CDR3 protein: CACDTPGTGGYSWDTRQMFF
CDR3 length: 15; V gene: TRDV2; J gene: TRDJ1; CDR3 protein: CACDTVGYAADKLIF
CDR3 length: 21; V gene: TRDV2; J gene: TRDJ3; CDR3 protein: CACDTSGNWGISSWDTRQMFF
CDR3 length: 16; V gene: TRDV2; J gene: TRDJ3; CDR3 protein: CACDTVGDRDTRQMFF
CDR3 length: 18; V gene: TRDV2; J gene: TRDJ3; CDR3 protein: CACDAMGESAWDTRQMFF
CDR3 length: 21; V gene: TRAV29/DV5; J gene: TRDJ1; CDR3 protein: CAAASSFSSDWGRVYNDKLIF
CDR3 length: 20; V gene: TRDV2; J gene: TRDJ3; CDR3 protein: CACGGIRTGGDSWDTRQMFF
CDR3 length: 18; V gene: TRDV2; J gene: TRDJ3; CDR3 protein: CACDTVGESTWDTRQMFF
CDR3 length: 17; V gene: TRDV2; J gene: TRDJ3; CDR3 protein: CACDTVLGSWDTRQMFF
CDR3 length: 19; V gene: TRDV2; J gene: TRDJ3; CDR3 protein: CACDTVLGDISWDTRQMFF
CDR3 length: 17; V gene: TRDV2; J gene: TRDJ3; CDR3 protein: CACDTWGPSWDTRQMFF
CDR3 length: 18; V gene: TRDV2; J gene: TRDJ3; CDR3 protein: CACDDLLGSSWDTRQMFF
CDR3 length: 21; V gene: TRDV2; J gene: TRDJ3; CDR3 protein: CACDTVLGDTRRSWDTRQMFF
CDR3 length: 16; V gene: TRDV2; J gene: TRDJ3; CDR3 protein: CACDTWGILDTRQMFF
CDR3 length: 18; V gene: TRDV2; J gene: TRDJ3; CDR3 protein: CACDNTGDLSWDTRQMFF
CDR3 length: 12; V gene: TRDV3; J gene: TRDJ1; CDR3 protein: CAFPGDTDNLIF
CDR3 length: 17; V gene: TRDV2; J gene: TRDJ3; CDR3 protein: CACDIWGPTWDTRQMFF
CDR3 length: 17; V gene: TRDV2; J gene: TRDJ3; CDR3 protein: CACDILGAPWDTRQMFF